These 29 T cell receptor beta chains were all obtained from the same sample, sequenced in a study of memory CD4+ T cells and cytomegalovirus serostatus. Single viable CD3+CD4+CD8-CD45RO+ cells were sorted as the memory CD4+ T cells. Only in-frame clones appear in the TCRdb table, and some are missing; sequencing was by immunoSEQ multiplex PCR. The sample shows roughly 40,000 clones, roughly 83% of them seen only once. The sequenced sample consisted of memory CD4+ T cells from blood. These receptors came from an adult in good health and CMV-seronegative.

The chain carries TRBV2 and TRBJ1-5, with TRBD1 identical over 11 bases. V gave up 1 base and J gave up 2 bases; unmatched junction bases: 1. In germline, CDR1 is SNHLY, CDR2 FYNNEI. The CDR3 is 16 amino acids. The CDR3 spells CASSEGTGGRNQPQHF. CDR3 bases: TGTGCCAGCAGTGAAGGGACAGGGGGCCGCAATCAGCCCCAGCATTTT.

The chain employs TRBV20-1 and TRBJ1-2, with D unclear. V shed 3 bases and J shed 5 bases, with 7 bases lying between them. Germline lookup yields CDR1 DFQATT and CDR2 SNEGSKA (reference sequence). This CDR3 comprises 11 residues. DNA for the CDR3: TGCAGTGCTAGTCCGGCTTATGGCTACACCTTC. Encoded protein: CSASPAYGYTF.

The chain recombines TRBV7-2 with TRBJ1-1, with no clear D. Germline V gene lookup returns CDR1 SGHTA and CDR2 FQGNSA. V lost 5 bases and J 1 base, leaving 8 bases between the germline ends. This CDR3 has 13 amino acids. Written as DNA, the CDR3 is TGTGCCAGCAGCGCTCATCAGAACACTGAAGCTTTCTTT. Amino acid sequence: CASSAHQNTEAFF.

This rearrangement joins TRBV19 to TRBJ1-5; D unclear. V shed 3 bases and J shed 4 bases, with 16 bases lying between them. The germline gives CDR1 LNHDA, CDR2 SQIVND (reference sequence). This CDR3 is built from 16 residues. In nucleotides, the CDR3 is TGTGCCAGTAGTATCGGAGGTGGAAGTTGGAATCAGCCCCAGCATTTT. Translation gives CASSIGGGSWNQPQHF.

This chain uses TRBV7-2 with TRBJ2-3; no firm D call. V lost 8 bases and J lost 3, with 21 bases in between. CDR1 and CDR2 from the germline V gene are SGHTA and FQGNSA. CDR3 size: 16 residues. The CDR3 is CASSPSIGLGTDTQYF. CDR3 sequence (DNA): TGTGCCAGCTCCCCGAGTATCGGGCTGGGGACAGATACGCAGTATTTT.

The CDR3 region is CASSFYRETDTQYF. The CDR3 nucleotides are TGTGCCAGCAGCTTTTACAGGGAAACAGATACGCAGTATTTT. This chain links TRBV11-3 with TRBJ2-3; TRBD1 is a possible D gene (6 bases). This CDR3 spans 14 amino acids. Trimming stripped 3 bases from V and 3 bases from J, with 10 bases between. CDR1 is SGHNT, CDR2 YENEEA, per germline.

This clone came up once. This chain joins TRBV7-2 and TRBJ1-2, with D perhaps TRBD1 (6 bases). The CDR3 runs 14 residues. V was cut by 1 base and J by 2 bases, with 8 bases left in between. Looked up from germline, CDR1 is SGHTA and CDR2 is FQGNSA. Written as DNA, the CDR3 is TGTGCCAGCAGCTTAGGACAGGTGAACTATGGCTACACCTTC. Translating it yields CASSLGQVNYGYTF.

The gene calls are TRBV19 and TRBJ2-5, with TRBD1 matching 8 bases. With 3 bases clipped from V and 2 bases from J, the junction kept 5 bases outside the gene matches. CDR1 LNHDA and CDR2 SQIVND come from the germline V gene (reference sequence). This CDR3 is built from 15 residues. Written as DNA, the CDR3 is TGTGCCAGTAGTATCGCACAGGGGGTGCAAGAGACCCAGTACTTC. It encodes CASSIAQGVQETQYF.

This CDR3 reads CASSMTVGYGYTF. DNA for the CDR3: TGTGCCAGTAGTATGACCGTGGGCTATGGCTACACCTTC. The chain is built from TRBV19 and TRBJ1-2; D is unclear. There are 13 residues in the CDR3. Germline V gene lookup returns CDR1 LNHDA and CDR2 SQIVND (reference sequence). V lost 3 bases and J 4 bases, leaving 9 bases between the germline ends.

The chain has TRBV11-2 and TRBJ1-2; 7 bases match TRBD1. This CDR3 is built from 14 residues. With V trimmed by 5 bases and J by 7 bases, 10 bases remained unmatched. Germline CDR1 SGHAT, CDR2 FQNNGV. CDR3 DNA sequence: TGTGCCAGCAGCCAAAACCGAGGGGGCTCTGGCTACACCTTC. Translated, it gives CASSQNRGGSGYTF.

The gene calls are TRBV29-1 and TRBJ2-7; 8 bases map to TRBD2. The CDR3 runs 12 residues. The V gene end was trimmed by 6 bases and the J gene end by 2 bases; junction bases not matched to a gene: 3. Germline CDR1 is SQVTM and CDR2 is ANQGSEA. The CDR3 loop reads CSVSGRPYEQYF. CDR3 nucleotide sequence: TGCAGCGTAAGCGGGAGACCCTACGAGCAGTACTTC.

The chain combines TRBV5-4 with TRBJ1-1; 8 bases are a match to TRBD1. The CDR3 has 13 residues. V gave up 3 bases and J gave up 4 bases; unmatched junction bases: 2. Germline assignment: CDR1 SGHNT and CDR2 YYREEE (reference sequence). CDR3 in DNA: TGTGCCAGCAGCTACAGGGGGGGCACTGAAGCTTTCTTT. Translating gives CASSYRGGTEAFF. Together with reference TRBV5-4 and TRBJ1-1, the CDR3 gives the full variable domain: ETGVTQSPTHLIKTRGQQVTLRCSSQSGHNTVSWYQQALGQGPQFIFQYYREEENGRGNFPPRFSGLQFPNYSSELNVNALELDDSALYLCASSYRGGTEAFFGQGTRLTVV.

The chain uses TRBV29-1 and TRBJ2-3, with 8 nucleotides matching TRBD1. V lost 3 bases to trimming and J lost 6 bases; unmatched junction nucleotides: 8. The CDR3 extends over 14 amino acids. Germline CDR1 and CDR2: SQVTM and ANQGSEA. CDR3 protein: CSVDGRTGYDTQYF. The DNA for the CDR3 is TGCAGCGTTGATGGTCGGACAGGGTATGATACGCAGTATTTT.

The rearrangement uses TRBV6-6 and TRBJ2-7; 8 nucleotides align to TRBD2. This CDR3 has 15 residues. V shed 6 bases and J 4 bases; nucleotides not matched to a gene: 11. Germline CDR1 MNHNY, CDR2 SVGAGI (reference sequence). The CDR3: CASSPSGGRRYEQYF. In nucleotides, the CDR3 is TGTGCCAGCAGCCCCTCGGGCGGGAGGAGATACGAGCAGTACTTC.

This clone was seen a few times. The chain links TRBV20-1 to TRBJ1-1, with D possibly TRBD1 on 5 matching bases. The CDR3 contains 11 residues. Germline CDR1 and CDR2: DFQATT and SNEGSKA (reference sequence). V gave up 3 bases and J gave up 7 bases, with 9 bases separating them. For the CDR3, the DNA is TGCAGTGCTAGGGGGACGGGTGAAGCTTTCTTT. Its translation is CSARGTGEAFF.

In this sample, this clone turned up once. The chain combines TRBV11-3 with TRBJ2-2; 11 nucleotides match TRBD2. CDR1 is SGHNT, CDR2 YENEEA, per germline. The trim removed 1 base at V and 6 bases at J, leaving 7 bases unmatched. The CDR3 is 17 amino acids. This CDR3 is CASSLALAGGFSGELFF. The CDR3 DNA is TGTGCCAGCAGCTTAGCTCTAGCGGGAGGATTCTCCGGGGAGCTGTTTTTT.

The rearrangement joins TRBV2 to TRBJ1-1; 7 bases match TRBD1. The germline V gene has CDR1 SNHLY and CDR2 FYNNEI. The J segment lost 11 bases and the V segment lost 3 bases, leaving 9 bases of the junction unmatched. The CDR3 loop spans 13 amino acids. The DNA of the CDR3 is TGTGCCAGCAGTGAGGGACAGACGGGGAAGGCTTTCTTT. It translates to CASSEGQTGKAFF.

V gene TRBV5-6 combines with J gene TRBJ2-1; 9 bases align to TRBD2. Germline values: CDR1 SGHDT, CDR2 YYEEEE. There are 14 residues in the CDR3. Trimming removed 2 bases from V and 9 bases from J; junction bases left unmatched: 6. The CDR3 nucleotides are TGTGCCAGCAGCTTAGGCGGGAGGGCCCCTGAGCAGTTCTTC. This encodes CASSLGGRAPEQFF.

The J gene is TRBJ2-6, the V gene TRBV7-9, with 9 nucleotides matching TRBD1. Per germline, CDR1 SEHNR and CDR2 FQNEAQ (reference sequence). With 5 bases clipped from V and 3 bases from J, the junction kept 8 bases outside the gene matches. The CDR3 loop spans 17 amino acids. CDR3 protein: CASSVGQGLVGANVLTF. The CDR3 region has the DNA TGTGCCAGCAGCGTGGGACAGGGTTTAGTTGGGGCCAACGTCCTGACTTTC.

This clone has just a few counts. The chain couples TRBV7-9 to TRBJ2-7; TRBD2 aligns across 8 bases. This CDR3 region has 16 residues. Germline CDR1 and CDR2: SEHNR and FQNEAQ (reference sequence). After removal of 1 base from V and 3 bases from J, the junction contained 8 bases not matched to a gene. The CDR3 DNA sequence: TGTGCCAGCAGCTTAGTCGGGGCGGGAGGACTCTACGAGCAGTACTTC. Its protein product is CASSLVGAGGLYEQYF.

The chain couples TRBV18 to TRBJ2-3, with D possibly being TRBD1 or TRBD2 (6 bases each). The germline V gene has CDR1 KGHSH and CDR2 LQKENI. The germline V and J ends were trimmed by 3 bases and 5 bases, with 12 bases remaining between them. The CDR3 runs to 14 residues. The CDR3 DNA reads as TGTGCCAGCTCACCTTCACAGGGACTAGATACGCAGTATTTT. Translation gives CASSPSQGLDTQYF.

This clone was seen a handful of times. This chain uses TRBV7-2 with TRBJ1-1; D uncertain. Trimming shortened V by 3 bases and J by 1 base, and 12 bases separated the two germline ends. The length of the CDR3 is 15 residues. The germline V gene encodes CDR1 SGHTA and CDR2 FQGNSA. The CDR3 region has the DNA TGTGCCAGCAGCTTGCATAGGGTTCCGAACACTGAAGCTTTCTTT. Its translation: CASSLHRVPNTEAFF.

This chain uses TRBV5-6 with TRBJ2-4, with D maybe TRBD2 (7 bases). Germline assignment: CDR1 SGHDT and CDR2 YYEEEE. Trimming pared 0 bases from V and 7 bases from J, leaving 14 bases between. The CDR3 is 15 amino acids. The CDR3 loop is CASSLAGGAGNIQYF. The CDR3 DNA is TGTGCCAGCAGCTTGGCGGGGGGCGCTGGGAACATTCAGTACTTC. The full variable domain, in which reference TRBV5-6 and TRBJ2-4 provide the parts outside the CDR3, is DAGVTQSPTHLIKTRGQQVTLRCSPKSGHDTVSWYQQALGQGPQFIFQYYEEEERQRGNFPDRFSGHQFPNYSSELNVNALLLGDSALYLCASSLAGGAGNIQYFGAGTRLSVL.

The rearrangement uses TRBV5-1 and TRBJ2-7, with D uncertain. Trimming shortened V by 7 bases and J by 6 bases, and 14 bases separated the two germline ends. The CDR3 is made up of 12 amino acids. The germline V gene has CDR1 SGHRS and CDR2 YFSETQ. The CDR3, as DNA: TGCGCCAGCGGATTAACTGGCGGCGAGCAGTACTTC. Its translation: CASGLTGGEQYF.

V and J are TRBV5-4 and TRBJ1-1; weak D call: TRBD1 (5 bases). The V gene's germline CDR1 is SGHNT and CDR2 YYREEE (reference sequence). This CDR3 has 15 amino acids. V shed 4 bases and J shed 4 bases, with 17 bases lying between them. The CDR3: CASSQGQGRSTEAFF. The CDR3 DNA reads TGTGCCAGCAGCCAGGGCCAAGGGCGATCCACTGAAGCTTTCTTT.

The chain combines TRBV9 with TRBJ2-5; D not certain. The CDR3 is 15 amino acids. Trimming shortened V by 0 bases and J by 4 bases, and 13 bases separated the two germline ends. The germline gives CDR1 SGDLS, CDR2 YYNGEE. This chain's CDR3 is CASSVAQVFLETQYF. The DNA of the CDR3 is TGTGCCAGCAGCGTAGCCCAGGTTTTCCTAGAGACCCAGTACTTC.

The chain has TRBV9 and TRBJ1-6; TRBD1 aligns across 9 bases. The CDR3 totals 20 residues. V shed 0 bases and J 5 bases; nucleotides not matched to a gene: 15. The germline gives CDR1 SGDLS, CDR2 YYNGEE. DNA for the CDR3: TGTGCCAGCAGCGTAGGGGGGACAGGGTATGGAACGGGGGATAATTCACCCCTCCACTTT. Residues: CASSVGGTGYGTGDNSPLHF.

The chain couples TRBV7-3 to TRBJ1-1; D ambiguous. CDR3 length: 13 residues. Germline CDR1 and CDR2: SGHTA and FQGTGA. Trimming shortened V by 3 bases and J by 4 bases, and 9 bases separated the two germline ends. DNA of the CDR3: TGTGCCAGCAGCTTTAAACCCACCACTGAAGCTTTCTTT. Its protein product is CASSFKPTTEAFF.

J is TRBJ2-7 and V is TRBV6-1, with 7 positions matching TRBD2. With 8 bases clipped from V and 4 bases from J, the junction kept 11 bases outside the gene matches. The V gene's germline CDR1 is MNHNS and CDR2 SASEGT. This CDR3 has 14 residues. Here the CDR3 reads CASVKEGGPYEQYF. The CDR3 DNA reads TGTGCCAGCGTAAAGGAGGGAGGGCCGTACGAGCAGTACTTC.